This T cell receptor beta chain appears in the sequencing data of a study of beta chain features in type 1 diabetes. Study-level results: Among all four CD4+ subsets, Type 1 diabetes patients had TCRB CDR3s that were moderately but significantly shorter. Any HLA type influence on TCRB rearrangement was left unresolved here. There was a possibility that cDNA sequencing over-represented cells with high TCR expression.

Germline CDR1 SQVTM, CDR2 ANQGSEA. With 5 bases removed from V and 5 bases from J, the gap between germline ends came to 6 bases. This CDR3 spans 10 amino acids. Sampling consisted of one heparinised blood draw per donor, averaging around 110 mL. Expressed TCRB transcripts got sequenced, as all isolated RNA was reverse transcribed. Using immunoSEQ multiplex PCR, the repertoire was profiled, and TCRdb retains in-frame clones only, with some absent. The sample contains hundreds of thousands of clones, roughly an eighth of which appear only once. This clone was detected a few times. The antigen is undetermined.

The origin of this receptor is a man younger than 30 with type 1 diabetes. The specimen was naive CD4+ T cells from blood. The J gene is TRBJ1-2, the V gene TRBV29-1; D gene ambiguous. The DNA for the CDR3 is TGCAGCGTTCCGGGGTATGGCTACACCTTC. Translation: CSVPGYGYTF.